These 24 T cell receptor beta chains originate from one sample sequenced in a study of blood T cell repertoires in COVID-19 (dated by TCRdb to 2018 to 2021). The protocol used for the library was the immunoSEQ multiplex PCR assay. In TCRdb, the immuneACCESS table is reduced to in-frame sequences with V and J assigned. These tables do not hold every clone; where another copy was compared, an unresolved V gene accounts for under half, and the others remain unexplained. The sample table records 81,000 or so clones; approximately 80% of these occur just once. About 12% of the sample belongs to the ten largest clones. Specimen: peripheral blood. These receptors were obtained from a human donor in a cohort sampled during active COVID-19.

V gene TRBV29-1 combines with J gene TRBJ1-1; no firm D call. This CDR3 has 13 residues. Germline CDR1 SQVTM, CDR2 ANQGSEA. V was pared by 4 bases and J by 1 base, with 10 bases between. The DNA of the CDR3 is TGCAGCGTTGTTACGCAGGCGAACACTGAAGCTTTCTTT. Its protein is CSVVTQANTEAFF.

V and J are TRBV9 and TRBJ2-7, with TRBD2 identical over 9 bases. Germline CDR1 is SGDLS and CDR2 is YYNGEE. Germline trimming cut 2 bases from V and 5 bases from J; bases unmatched to any gene: 5. There are 14 residues in the CDR3. As DNA, the CDR3 is TGTGCCAGCAGCGTCATAGCGGGGGCTAACGAGCAGTACTTC. It yields the protein CASSVIAGANEQYF.

The gene calls are TRBV2 and TRBJ1-1; D is unclear. The CDR3 has 14 residues. Trimming removed 3 bases from V and 0 bases from J, with 8 bases in between. Germline CDR1 is SNHLY and CDR2 is FYNNEI. CDR3 DNA sequence: TGTGCCAGCAGTGAGCGCCGATTGAACACTGAAGCTTTCTTT. Encoded protein: CASSERRLNTEAFF.

By sample share, this clone is medium-sized. The genes are TRBV6-2 or TRBV6-3 and TRBJ2-7; TRBD1 matches at 7 bases. Germline V lookup: CDR1 MNHEY, CDR2 SVGEGT. The CDR3 runs 14 residues. The trim removed 4 bases at V and 2 bases at J, leaving 5 bases unmatched. DNA for the CDR3: TGTGCCAGCAGTTCCGGGACAGAGGCCTACGAGCAGTACTTC. Translation gives CASSSGTEAYEQYF.

The CDR3 spells CASSQFLGRASSGANVLTF. The CDR3 DNA is TGTGCCAGCAGCCAATTTTTGGGGAGGGCGAGCTCTGGGGCCAACGTCCTGACTTTC. The rearrangement uses TRBV7-9 and TRBJ2-6, with 7 bases fitting TRBD2. From germline, CDR1 is SEHNR and CDR2 FQNEAQ (reference sequence). The CDR3 extends over 19 amino acids. V was pared by 5 bases and J by 0 bases, with 13 bases of the junction left unmatched. Using reference TRBV7-9 and TRBJ2-6 for the parts outside the CDR3, the full variable domain is DTGVSQNPRHKITKRGQNVTFRCDPISEHNRLYWYRQTLGQGPEFLTYFQNEAQLEKSRLLSDRFSAERPKGSFSTLEIQRTEQGDSAMYLCASSQFLGRASSGANVLTFGAGSRLTVL.

The chain joins TRBV7-8 to TRBJ2-7; 8 bases fit TRBD2. V gave up 3 bases and J gave up 5 bases; unmatched junction bases: 15. This CDR3 region has 17 residues. The V gene's germline CDR1 is SGHVS and CDR2 FQNEAQ. DNA of the CDR3: TGTGCCAGCAGCTTTACTCAGCGGGGGTTCCCCGCCGACGAGCAGTACTTC. Protein sequence: CASSFTQRGFPADEQYF.

This rearrangement joins TRBV12-3 or TRBV12-4 to TRBJ1-5; D is uncertain. Trimming left V 3 bases short and J 6 bases short, with 9 bases between. The CDR3 runs to 13 residues. This CDR3 is CASSFSLIQPQHF. DNA of the CDR3: TGTGCCAGCAGTTTCTCACTTATTCAGCCCCAGCATTTT.

V usage is TRBV5-1 and J usage is TRBJ1-2, with a possible D match to TRBD1 (5 bases). The V end lost 7 bases, the J end lost 8 bases, and 15 bases lay between the germline ends. The CDR3 is 12 amino acids. Per germline, CDR1 SGHRS and CDR2 YFSETQ. The CDR3 loop is CASALDRRGYTF. CDR3 DNA sequence: TGCGCCAGCGCCTTAGACAGAAGAGGCTACACCTTC.

The chain employs TRBV10-1 and TRBJ2-1; 12 nucleotides match TRBD2. V shed 6 bases and J 2 bases; nucleotides not matched to a gene: 2. CDR3 length: 15 residues. Germline V CDR1 and CDR2: WNHNN, SYGVQD (reference sequence). Written as DNA, the CDR3 is TGCGCCAGCAGCCTAGCGGGGGGGACCTACAATGAGCAGTTCTTC. Amino acid sequence: CASSLAGGTYNEQFF.

The sample holds one count of this clone. V usage is TRBV27 and J usage is TRBJ1-1, with a tentative D call TRBD1 (6 bases). Germline V CDR1 and CDR2: MNHEY, SMNVEV (reference sequence). V was pared by 3 bases and J by 5 bases, with 10 bases between. The CDR3 contains 13 residues. The CDR3 protein is CASSLRGGTEAFF. CDR3 bases: TGTGCCAGCAGTTTGAGGGGGGGAACTGAAGCTTTCTTT.

This clone turned up a few times. This chain links TRBV2 with TRBJ1-2; possible D gene TRBD1, 5 bases. Germline V gives CDR1 SNHLY, CDR2 FYNNEI. The CDR3 length is 16 residues. Trimming removed 2 bases from V and 1 base from J, with 14 bases in between. The CDR3: CASSERGGEINYGYTF. The CDR3 DNA reads as TGTGCCAGCAGTGAACGGGGAGGGGAAATTAACTATGGCTACACCTTC.

The chain combines TRBV29-1 with TRBJ2-1; D not certain. Germline CDR1 is SQVTM and CDR2 is ANQGSEA. Between the trimmed V and J ends, which lost 4 bases and 12 bases, there was a span of 13 bases. The CDR3 has 11 amino acids. DNA for the CDR3: TGCAGCGTTGTGGTCACTCTACCGCAGTTCTTC. Amino acid sequence: CSVVVTLPQFF.

The chain combines TRBV19 with TRBJ1-1; D unresolved. Germline CDR1 is LNHDA and CDR2 is SQIVND (reference sequence). The V end was cut by 5 bases, the J end by 10 bases, with 14 bases between. The length of the CDR3 is 12 residues. The CDR3 spells CASSVRGVGAFF. CDR3 DNA sequence: TGTGCCAGTAGTGTACGGGGAGTAGGAGCTTTCTTT.

The chain couples TRBV7-9 to TRBJ2-1, with a weak D call TRBD1 (5 bases). This CDR3 comprises 14 residues. The germline V gene has CDR1 SEHNR and CDR2 FQNEAQ (reference sequence). V lost 2 bases, J lost 4 bases, and 9 bases lay in between. CDR3 residues: CASSLTGPYNEQFF. CDR3 DNA sequence: TGTGCCAGCAGCTTAACAGGACCATACAATGAGCAGTTCTTC.

This clone showed up just a few times. The chain is built from TRBV30 and TRBJ1-1; TRBD1 matches at 8 bases. The ends lost 0 bases at V and 6 bases at J; junction bases unmatched: 15. Germline V lookup: CDR1 GTSNPN, CDR2 SVGIG (reference sequence). This CDR3 spans 17 amino acids. Written as DNA, the CDR3 is TGTGCCTGGAGTGTACAGGGCAGGGGGCAGGTGAAGGCTGAAGCTTTCTTT. As protein: CAWSVQGRGQVKAEAFF.

This clone has more than one count but fewer than ten. The V gene is TRBV5-5, the J gene TRBJ1-2; 7 bases fit TRBD1. Germline V gene sequence: CDR1 SGHKS, CDR2 YYEKEE (reference sequence). V lost 0 bases, J lost 0 bases, and 2 bases stayed unmatched. There are 15 residues in the CDR3. The CDR3 here is CASSLEGATNYGYTF. For the CDR3, the DNA is TGTGCCAGCAGCTTGGAGGGGGCCACTAACTATGGCTACACCTTC.

The genes are TRBV5-1 and TRBJ1-1; D might be TRBD1 (5 bases). The V and J ends lost 2 bases and 5 bases respectively, with 13 bases between them. Looked up from germline, CDR1 is SGHRS and CDR2 is YFSETQ. This CDR3 region has 14 residues. As DNA, the CDR3 is TGCGCCAGCAGCTTTTTTTTCGGGGGTACTGAAGCTTTCTTT. Protein sequence: CASSFFFGGTEAFF. Using reference TRBV5-1 and TRBJ1-1 for the parts outside the CDR3, the full variable domain is KAGVTQTPRYLIKTRGQQVTLSCSPISGHRSVSWYQQTPGQGLQFLFEYFSETQRNKGNFPGRFSGRQFSNSRSEMNVSTLELGDSALYLCASSFFFGGTEAFFGQGTRLTVV.

The chain carries TRBV6-5 and TRBJ1-2, with TRBD1 identical over 9 bases. Germline values: CDR1 MNHEY, CDR2 SVGAGI. The CDR3 extends over 14 amino acids. The ends lost 4 bases at V and 8 bases at J; junction bases unmatched: 8. As DNA, the CDR3 is TGTGCCAGCAGTTGGAAAACAGGGGGCGAAGGCTACACCTTC. It encodes CASSWKTGGEGYTF.

The chain employs TRBV27 and TRBJ2-2, with a possible D match to TRBD2 (5 bases). V shed 0 bases and J shed 6 bases, with 5 bases lying between them. Per germline, CDR1 MNHEY and CDR2 SMNVEV (reference sequence). This CDR3 is built from 13 residues. CDR3 region: CASSLSEAGELFF. CDR3 bases: TGTGCCAGCAGTTTATCGGAGGCCGGGGAGCTGTTTTTT.

This chain links TRBV18 with TRBJ2-5; 8 bases agree with TRBD1. The ends lost 3 bases at V and 4 bases at J; junction bases unmatched: 7. Germline V CDR1 and CDR2: KGHSH, LQKENI. This CDR3 has 15 amino acids. CDR3: CASSPDREGRETQYF. The CDR3 nucleotides read TGTGCCAGCTCACCGGACAGGGAAGGGCGAGAGACCCAGTACTTC.

This clone has a handful of counts. This rearrangement joins TRBV3-1 (or the pseudogene TRBV3-2) to TRBJ2-3; 8 nucleotides align to TRBD2. In germline, CDR1 is LGHDT, CDR2 YNNKEL (reference sequence). The CDR3 has 18 amino acids. V gave up 1 base and J gave up 0 bases; unmatched junction bases: 9. CDR3 nucleotide sequence: TGTGCCAGCAGCCAAGTGGACGGGGGGGTAACTAGCACAGATACGCAGTATTTT. The encoded protein is CASSQVDGGVTSTDTQYF.

This chain uses TRBV4-2 with TRBJ2-3; 15 nucleotides align to TRBD2. The trim removed 1 base at V and 1 base at J, leaving 6 bases unmatched. The CDR3 totals 19 residues. The germline V gene has CDR1 LGHNA and CDR2 YNFKEQ. The CDR3, as DNA: TGTGCCAGCAGCCAAGTGCGGACTAGCGGGGGGGGAGGCACAGATACGCAGTATTTT. This encodes CASSQVRTSGGGGTDTQYF.

This chain uses TRBV27 with TRBJ2-2, with 13 bases lining up with TRBD2. V dropped 3 bases and J dropped 4; count of bases not matched to a gene: 11. The CDR3 is made up of 19 amino acids. CDR1 MNHEY and CDR2 SMNVEV come from the germline V gene (reference sequence). In DNA form, the CDR3 reads TGTGCCAGCAGTTTCCTCGTACTAGCGGGGGGGCTGGGCACCGGGGAGCTGTTTTTT. Its translation: CASSFLVLAGGLGTGELFF.

The rearrangement links TRBV7-2 to TRBJ2-1, with TRBD2 identical over 10 bases. This CDR3 is built from 14 residues. Looked up from germline, CDR1 is SGHTA and CDR2 is FQGNSA. V gave up 3 bases and J gave up 6 bases; unmatched junction bases: 2. CDR3 sequence: CASSFSGGANEQFF. CDR3 bases: TGTGCCAGCAGCTTCAGCGGGGGGGCCAATGAGCAGTTCTTC.